Following are 22 T cell receptor beta chains from one sample sequenced in a study of cytomegalovirus exposure and HLA in healthy donors. PCR primers comprised 60 Vbeta and 13 Jbeta primers. Sequenced by immunoSEQ multiplex PCR; TCRdb stores in-frame clones only, minus some. The repertoire consists of 130,000 or so clones, with 70% to 85% occurring once and the leading ten covering 2.5% to 3.5%. Sequences were obtained from PBMCs. The receptors come from a young woman in good health and CMV-seropositive.

This chain joins TRBV6-5 and TRBJ2-7, with D maybe TRBD1 (5 bases). From germline, CDR1 is MNHEY and CDR2 SVGAGI. The CDR3 contains 11 residues. The V and J ends lost 9 bases and 5 bases respectively, with 11 bases between them. This CDR3 reads CASKQGHEQYF. The CDR3 DNA is TGTGCCAGTAAGCAGGGTCACGAGCAGTACTTC.

This clone was seen only a few times. CDR3 nucleotide sequence: TGTGCCAGCAGCCCGGGACTAGCGGGGGTCCAAGAGACCCAGTACTTC. Its translation is CASSPGLAGVQETQYF. The chain has TRBV5-4 and TRBJ2-5, with TRBD2 matching over 14 bases. The CDR3 sequence is 16 residues long. V lost 4 bases, J lost 1 base, and 3 bases stayed unmatched. From germline, CDR1 is SGHNT and CDR2 YYREEE (reference sequence).

The chain is built from TRBV2 and TRBJ1-5, with TRBD1 as a possible D gene (6 bases). The CDR3 runs 14 residues. Trimming cost V 6 bases and J 14 bases, with 23 bases left between them. Germline V gives CDR1 SNHLY, CDR2 FYNNEI. The CDR3: CASSPPGHGGEKHF. The CDR3, as DNA: TGTGCCAGCAGCCCGCCGGGACACGGAGGTGAAAAGCATTTT.

This rearrangement joins TRBV5-1 to TRBJ1-4; 12 bases match TRBD1. CDR1 and CDR2 from the germline V gene are SGHRS and YFSETQ. The CDR3 loop spans 16 amino acids. With V trimmed by 5 bases and J by 5 bases, 7 bases remained unmatched. As DNA, the CDR3 is TGCGCCAGCAGGTCCGGGACAGGGGGCCCGAATGAAAAACTGTTTTTT. The encoded protein is CASRSGTGGPNEKLFF.

The chain has TRBV6-1 and TRBJ1-5, with D perhaps TRBD1 (6 bases). The V end was cut by 7 bases, the J end by 7 bases, with 14 bases between. CDR1 and CDR2 (germline): MNHNS, SASEGT. The CDR3 runs 13 residues. The CDR3 DNA follows: TGTGCCAGCACTTTGGGGGGGACACAGCCCCAGCATTTT. Protein product: CASTLGGTQPQHF.

The rearrangement links TRBV16 to TRBJ2-1; D gene unclear. Looked up from germline, CDR1 is KGHSY and CDR2 is FQNENV. V shed 2 bases and J shed 0 bases, with 5 bases lying between them. CDR3 length: 14 residues. CDR3 amino acids: CASSQESSYNEQFF. Here the CDR3 DNA reads TGTGCCAGCAGCCAAGAGAGCTCCTACAATGAGCAGTTCTTC.

This chain links TRBV5-6 with TRBJ2-1; the D is unclear. CDR1 is SGHDT and CDR2 is YYEEEE in the germline V gene. The CDR3 has 16 residues. The V end lost 4 bases, the J end lost 4 bases, and 18 bases lay between the germline ends. The CDR3 region has the DNA TGTGCCAGCAGCACTTGGCTGTCAGGCGAATACAATGAGCAGTTCTTC. Residues: CASSTWLSGEYNEQFF.

V and J are TRBV6-1 and TRBJ1-1; TRBD1 is a possible D gene (5 bases). Germline CDR1 reads MNHNS; CDR2 reads SASEGT. V was clipped by 6 bases and J by 1 base, with 15 bases between them. The CDR3 has 15 residues. This CDR3 is CASRKGYGENTEAFF. CDR3 DNA sequence: TGTGCCAGCAGGAAGGGGTATGGGGAGAACACTGAAGCTTTCTTT.

The J gene is TRBJ2-1, the V gene TRBV11-2; possible D gene TRBD2, 5 bases. The V end lost 5 bases, the J end lost 7 bases, and 9 bases lay between the germline ends. Germline assignment: CDR1 SGHAT and CDR2 FQNNGV. There are 12 residues in the CDR3. The CDR3 loop reads CASSLGVNEQFF. CDR3 sequence (DNA): TGTGCCAGCAGCCTCGGGGTGAATGAGCAGTTCTTC.

The rearrangement joins TRBV5-4 to TRBJ2-4, with 7 bases that match TRBD2. The CDR3 has 14 residues. The junction had 2 bases not matched to a gene; V was cut back by 0 bases and J by 5 bases. Germline lookup yields CDR1 SGHNT and CDR2 YYREEE (reference sequence). The CDR3 reads CASSLVGGENIQYF. CDR3 sequence (DNA): TGTGCCAGCAGCTTGGTGGGGGGGGAAAACATTCAGTACTTC.

This rearrangement joins TRBV2 to TRBJ1-6; D gene ambiguous. Germline V lookup: CDR1 SNHLY, CDR2 FYNNEI. Trimming pared 8 bases from V and 0 bases from J, leaving 11 bases between. The CDR3 covers 15 residues. The CDR3: CASLDTSSYNSPLHF. The CDR3 DNA sequence: TGTGCCAGCCTTGACACTAGCTCCTATAATTCACCCCTCCACTTT.

The V call is TRBV25-1, the J call TRBJ2-4; 7 positions agree with TRBD1. Germline CDR1 reads MGHDK; CDR2 reads SYGVNS. Trimming at V came to 3 bases and at J to 2 bases, leaving 10 bases not matched to a gene. The CDR3 length is 17 residues. CDR3 in amino acids: CASSESGTEKPKNIQYF. Here the CDR3 DNA reads TGTGCCAGCAGTGAGTCCGGGACAGAAAAACCCAAAAACATTCAGTACTTC.

J is TRBJ1-5 and V is TRBV10-2; TRBD1 is a possible D gene (6 bases). Germline loops: CDR1 WSHSY, CDR2 SAAADI. V was pared by 6 bases and J by 5 bases, with 11 bases between. The CDR3 has 13 amino acids. The CDR3 DNA reads TGCGCCAGCAGCGACAGGTCCTATCAGCCCCAGCATTTT. The encoded protein is CASSDRSYQPQHF.

The chain recombines TRBV5-4 with TRBJ1-2; 8 bases agree with TRBD1. V shed 2 bases and J 4 bases; nucleotides not matched to a gene: 7. The CDR3 has 15 amino acids. Germline V gene data show CDR1 as SGHNT and CDR2 as YYREEE (reference sequence). CDR3 nucleotide sequence: TGTGCCAGCAGCTTCCCCGACAGGGGAAGCTATGGCTACACCTTC. Its translation: CASSFPDRGSYGYTF.

The chain carries TRBV5-6 and TRBJ2-6, with 10 bases fitting TRBD2. The CDR3 sequence is 18 residues long. Germline assignment: CDR1 SGHDT and CDR2 YYEEEE. V was pared by 6 bases and J by 0 bases, with 9 bases of the junction left unmatched. Here the CDR3 reads CASNPGLASFSGANVLTF. CDR3 nucleotide sequence: TGTGCCAGCAATCCGGGACTAGCGTCTTTCTCTGGGGCCAACGTCCTGACTTTC.

This clone showed up just once. CDR3 sequence reads: CASSSGTKDTDTQYF. DNA of the CDR3: TGTGCCAGCAGCTCCGGGACTAAGGACACAGATACGCAGTATTTT. The chain combines TRBV11-2 with TRBJ2-3; 7 bases agree with TRBD2. Germline V gives CDR1 SGHAT, CDR2 FQNNGV. V trimming: 4 bases; J trimming: 2 bases; junction bases outside the gene matches: 6. This CDR3 is built from 15 residues.

The chain links TRBV5-1 to TRBJ1-1, with a tentative D call TRBD1 (6 bases). The CDR3 contains 16 residues. Trimming pared 1 base from V and 3 bases from J, leaving 16 bases between. CDR1 and CDR2 (germline): SGHRS, YFSETQ. DNA for the CDR3: TGCGCCAGCAGCTTGACTGGGGGCCGTTTAGACACTGAAGCTTTCTTT. Its translation is CASSLTGGRLDTEAFF. Variable domain in full (rest from reference TRBV5-1 and TRBJ1-1): KAGVTQTPRYLIKTRGQQVTLSCSPISGHRSVSWYQQTPGQGLQFLFEYFSETQRNKGNFPGRFSGRQFSNSRSEMNVSTLELGDSALYLCASSLTGGRLDTEAFFGQGTRLTVV.

V usage is TRBV5-1 and J usage is TRBJ1-1, with a tentative D call TRBD1 (6 bases). V was trimmed by 4 bases and J by 0 bases, leaving 7 bases between them. CDR1 is SGHRS, CDR2 YFSETQ, per germline. This CDR3 region has 13 residues. CDR3 amino acids: CASSAGVNTEAFF. CDR3 DNA: TGCGCCAGCAGCGCAGGGGTGAACACTGAAGCTTTCTTT.

This clone appeared a single time. The chain is built from TRBV18 and TRBJ2-7; D perhaps matches TRBD1 (5 bases). The CDR3 length is 14 residues. V lost 0 bases to trimming and J lost 0 bases, with 6 bases between them. Germline-derived CDR1 and CDR2 are KGHSH and LQKENI. The CDR3 sequence is CASSPPGHSYEQYF. CDR3 DNA sequence: TGTGCCAGCTCACCACCAGGACACTCCTACGAGCAGTACTTC.

This clone has just one count. J is TRBJ2-7 and V is TRBV27; D remains ambiguous. Germline V lookup: CDR1 MNHEY, CDR2 SMNVEV (reference sequence). The CDR3 has 13 residues. Trimming shortened V by 3 bases and J by 1 base, and 7 bases separated the two germline ends. CDR3 nucleotide sequence: TGTGCCAGCAGTTTCCGTTCTTCCTACGAGCAGTACTTC. This codes for CASSFRSSYEQYF.

The rearrangement joins TRBV30 to TRBJ1-5; the D gene is possibly TRBD1 (5 bases). The germline gives CDR1 GTSNPN, CDR2 SVGIG (reference sequence). V lost 2 bases and J 5 bases, leaving 10 bases between the germline ends. The length of the CDR3 is 13 residues. CDR3 protein: CAWSPRGDQPQHF. Written as DNA, the CDR3 is TGTGCCTGGAGTCCCCGGGGGGATCAGCCCCAGCATTTT.

The genes are TRBV25-1 and TRBJ2-3; TRBD1 aligns across 10 bases. From germline, CDR1 is MGHDK and CDR2 SYGVNS. This CDR3 contains 16 residues. After removal of 3 bases from V and 7 bases from J, the junction contained 10 bases not matched to a gene. For the CDR3, the DNA is TGTGCCAGCAGTGAGTTCGTGACAGGGGGCATCAATACGCAGTATTTT. Encoded protein: CASSEFVTGGINTQYF.